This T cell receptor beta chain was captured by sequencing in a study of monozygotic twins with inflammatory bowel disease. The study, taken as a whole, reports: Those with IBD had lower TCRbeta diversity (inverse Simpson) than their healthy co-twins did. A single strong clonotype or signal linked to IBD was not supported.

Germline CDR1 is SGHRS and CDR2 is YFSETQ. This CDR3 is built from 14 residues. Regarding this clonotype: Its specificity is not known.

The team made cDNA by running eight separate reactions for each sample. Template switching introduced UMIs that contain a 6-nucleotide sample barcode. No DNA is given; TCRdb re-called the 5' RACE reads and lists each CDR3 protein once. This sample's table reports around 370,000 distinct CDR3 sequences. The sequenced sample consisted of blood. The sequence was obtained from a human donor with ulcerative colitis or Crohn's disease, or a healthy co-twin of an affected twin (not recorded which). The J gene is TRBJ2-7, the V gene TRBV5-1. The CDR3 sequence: CASSLDSESYEQYF. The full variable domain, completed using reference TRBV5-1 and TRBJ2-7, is KAGVTQTPRYLIKTRGQQVTLSCSPISGHRSVSWYQQTPGQGLQFLFEYFSETQRNKGNFPGRFSGRQFSNSRSEMNVSTLELGDSALYLCASSLDSESYEQYFGPGTRLTVT.